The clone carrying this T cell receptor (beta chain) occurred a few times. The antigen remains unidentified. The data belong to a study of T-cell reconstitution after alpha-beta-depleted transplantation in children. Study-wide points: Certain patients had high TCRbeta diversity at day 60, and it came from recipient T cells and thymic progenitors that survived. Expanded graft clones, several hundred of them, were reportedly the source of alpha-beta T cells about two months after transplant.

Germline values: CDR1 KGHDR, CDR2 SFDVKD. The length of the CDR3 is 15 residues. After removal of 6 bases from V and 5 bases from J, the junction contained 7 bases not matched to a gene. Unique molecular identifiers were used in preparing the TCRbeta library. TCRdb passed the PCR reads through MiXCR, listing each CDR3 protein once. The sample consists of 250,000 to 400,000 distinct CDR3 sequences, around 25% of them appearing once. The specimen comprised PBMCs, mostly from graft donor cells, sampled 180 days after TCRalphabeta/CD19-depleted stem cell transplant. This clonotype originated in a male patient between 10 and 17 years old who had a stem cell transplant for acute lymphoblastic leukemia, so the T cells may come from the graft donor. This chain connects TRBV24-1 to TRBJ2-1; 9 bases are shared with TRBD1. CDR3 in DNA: TGTGCCACCAGTTTCACAGGGGGCTTGAACAATGAGCAGTTCTTC. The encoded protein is CATSFTGGLNNEQFF.